This TCR beta chain came from a study of Ad26.COV2.S vaccination and SARS-CoV-2 variants. Treatment in this sample: some 20 received Ad26.COV2.S at low or high dose, single or two shots; about 5 received placebo; per-sample allocation not given. Material that was analyzed had been drawn on day 63 after the first vaccine or placebo injection. The J segment lost 3 bases and the V segment lost 3 bases, leaving 10 bases of the junction unmatched. The CDR3 has 16 residues. Germline CDR1 reads MNHEY; CDR2 reads SVGEGT. Sequencing was performed with immunoSEQ multiplex PCR; in TCRdb, only in-frame clones are kept and a portion is missing. The data hold 380,000 or so clones, with 83% observed a single time.

The material sequenced was peripheral blood, taken in a trial of Ad26.COV2.S vaccine versus placebo. This rearrangement joins TRBV6-2 or TRBV6-3 to TRBJ1-1, with 7 bases aligning to TRBD1. The receptor was derived from a person between 18 and 60 years old who received the Ad26.COV2.S COVID-19 vaccine or a placebo. The CDR3 region has the DNA TGTGCCAGCAGTTATTCCACAGGGGTAGGCGACACTGAAGCTTTCTTT. Encoded protein: CASSYSTGVGDTEAFF.